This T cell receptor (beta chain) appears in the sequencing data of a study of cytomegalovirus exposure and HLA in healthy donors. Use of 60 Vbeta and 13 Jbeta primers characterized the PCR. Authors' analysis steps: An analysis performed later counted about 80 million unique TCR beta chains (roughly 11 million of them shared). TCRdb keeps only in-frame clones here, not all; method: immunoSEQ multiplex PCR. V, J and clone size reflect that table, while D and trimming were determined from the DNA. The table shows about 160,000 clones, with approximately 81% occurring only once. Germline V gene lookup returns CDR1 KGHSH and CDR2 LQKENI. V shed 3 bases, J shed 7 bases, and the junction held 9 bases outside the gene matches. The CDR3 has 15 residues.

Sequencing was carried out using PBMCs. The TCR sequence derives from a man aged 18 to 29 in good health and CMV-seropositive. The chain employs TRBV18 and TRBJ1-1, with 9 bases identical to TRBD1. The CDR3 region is CASSPGTGLYGEAFF. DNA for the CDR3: TGTGCCAGCTCACCCGGGACAGGGTTATATGGTGAAGCTTTCTTT.